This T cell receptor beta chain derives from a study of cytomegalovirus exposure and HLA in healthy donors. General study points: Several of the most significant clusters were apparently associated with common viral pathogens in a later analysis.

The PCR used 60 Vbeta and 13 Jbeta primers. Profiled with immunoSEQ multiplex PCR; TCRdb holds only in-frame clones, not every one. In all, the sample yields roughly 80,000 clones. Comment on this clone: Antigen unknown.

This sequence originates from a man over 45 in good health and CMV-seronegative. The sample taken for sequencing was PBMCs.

This CDR3 reads CASSGTQPTGTLATQYF. In nucleotides, the CDR3 is TGTGCCAGCAGCGGCACCCAACCGACAGGGACTCTGGCGACCCAGTACTTC. The chain links TRBV7-9 to TRBJ2-5; D possibly corresponds to TRBD1 (7 bases). The V gene lost 5 bases and the J gene lost 7 bases, with 26 bases spanning the gap. CDR3 length: 17 residues. CDR1 and CDR2 from the germline V gene are SEHNR and FQNEAQ (reference sequence).